This is a list of T cell receptor beta chains from one sample in a study of blood T cell repertoires in COVID-19. The table came from immunoSEQ multiplex PCR; TCRdb's copy has only in-frame clones and leaves some out. The sample holds fewer than 350,000 clones, approximately 84% seen once. Sequenced sample: peripheral blood. Every receptor here comes from a woman aged 25 to 39 who had recovered from COVID-19. The conserved cysteine and the conserved F or W are not part of the CDR3 here.

v_call	j_call	cdr3_aa
TRBV7-2	TRBJ1-6	ASSLGGGGVTRNNSPLH
TRBV6-5	TRBJ2-7	ASTLMGYSSYEQY
TRBV6-5	TRBJ1-1	ASSPGTLNTEAF
TRBV4-1	TRBJ2-1	ASSPASGMYNEQF
TRBV10-3	TRBJ2-7	AISEESGRRYEQY
TRBV30	TRBJ2-5	AWRRGLAGVETQY
TRBV4-3	TRBJ1-5	ASSQDQGQPQH
TRBV5-4	TRBJ2-7	ASSLPRQGSYEQY
TRBV9	TRBJ2-7	ASLTGAIPYEQY
TRBV19	TRBJ2-1	ASRSSSGAIYNEQF
TRBV18	TRBJ2-7	ASSTSYLAGGEQY
TRBV18	TRBJ1-5	ASSGDNSQPQH
TRBV24-1	TRBJ2-7	ATSDSREQY
TRBV7-8	TRBJ1-1	ASSLGRHGQSGGTEAF
TRBV5-5	TRBJ1-2	ASRPMPGVGGYT
TRBV5-1	TRBJ2-7	ASSLVGGDTRRPYEQY
TRBV29-1	TRBJ1-4	SVATTGEVGKLF
TRBV5-6	TRBJ2-6	ASSFTGGGANVLT
TRBV12-3/TRBV12-4	TRBJ1-4	ASRRGALEKLF
TRBV5-6	TRBJ2-7	ASSGGTAYYEQY
TRBV28	TRBJ1-5	ASSWGPMLGNQPQH
TRBV4-2	TRBJ2-7	ASSRLAGGDSYEQY
TRBV7-8	TRBJ2-5	ASSLQETQY
TRBV4-1	TRBJ2-2	ASSRGQSDTGELF
TRBV7-2	TRBJ2-2	ASSLALRGTGELF
TRBV21-1	TRBJ1-1	ASSKSYTVNTEAF
TRBV6-5	TRBJ2-7	ASRTSGERYEQY
TRBV5-4	TRBJ2-7	ASSLGSGVILNPYEQY
TRBV24-1	TRBJ2-5	ATSDQRQRETQY
TRBV19	TRBJ1-2	ASSIAGLGHGYT
TRBV5-6	TRBJ2-7	ASSLVWGLDEQY
TRBV19	TRBJ1-1	ASSPTGDTEAF
TRBV6-4	TRBJ1-1	ASSGGGVNTEAF
TRBV6-5	TRBJ1-1	ASSYGRGGTEAF
TRBV28	TRBJ2-1	ATGGAGGRDEQF
TRBV29-1	TRBJ1-1	SVGIGGNVAEAF
TRBV7-9	TRBJ2-2	ASSLVTGGTTGELF
TRBV5-4	TRBJ2-2	ASSKAGTNTGELF
TRBV15	TRBJ1-3	ATSRERTGFGGNTIY
TRBV27	TRBJ1-1	ASSYQENTEAF
TRBV27	TRBJ2-7	ASSPSGSGYEQY
TRBV2	TRBJ2-5	ASSEARGAGETQY
TRBV27	TRBJ2-1	ASSSYLGGSVYNEQF
TRBV7-2	TRBJ2-7	ASSFSSGASIYEQY